What follows describes a single T cell receptor beta chain. The germline V gene encodes CDR1 LNHDA and CDR2 SQIVND (reference sequence). The CDR3 has 14 amino acids. V gave up 9 bases and J gave up 0 bases, with 11 bases separating them. Regarding time point: newly diagnosed GD, antithyroid drugs for less than 3 months. From RNA extracted from PBMCs, the TCR library was made. This record comes from a study of regulatory T cells in long-lasting Graves disease. According to the study, TCR beta libraries were built with iRepertoire HTBI primers and CDR3-region Arm-PCR. A single record per CDR3 protein comes from TCRdb applying MiXCR to the multiplex PCR reads. The data contain about 400,000 distinct CDR3 sequences, around 16% of them singletons. These records were also assigned to another study, of T cells in Graves' hyperthyroidism and ophthalmopathy.

The clonotype comes from a woman between 18 and 29 years old with Graves disease. The chain couples TRBV19 to TRBJ2-2; D not resolved. Sequenced material: peripheral blood mononuclear cells (PBMCs), taken at new diagnosis, from a patient treated with antithyroid drugs. The CDR3 here is CASRPSPNTGELFF. CDR3 sequence (DNA): TGTGCCAGCCGCCCCTCTCCGAACACCGGGGAGCTGTTTTTT.